This T cell receptor (beta chain) was captured in a study of CD8+ T cells in alopecia areata. Sequencing used cDNA as its template, made by extracting RNA and reverse transcribing it. The repertoire was sequenced with immunoSEQ multiplex PCR; TCRdb's copy has only in-frame clones and lacks some. The sample contains about 120,000 clones, roughly two thirds of which appear only once. Worth noting for this clone: Antigen: not known.

The ends were cut back, 0 bases at V and 2 bases at J, with 16 bases in the middle. Germline V lookup: CDR1 MGHRA, CDR2 YSYEKL. The CDR3 is 17 amino acids. General observations from the study: TCR sharing was clearer in mice than between patients, perhaps partly owing to patient HLA diversity. Clonality exceeded that of normal scalp in lesional scalp, most notably in alopecia totalis/universalis.

The receptor was isolated from a human donor in good health. Material for sequencing was CD4+ T cells sorted from blood. The chain recombines TRBV4-1 with TRBJ1-1; no firm D call. In DNA form, the CDR3 reads TGCGCCAGCAGCCAAGAAAGTTTTAGCCCGGGAAACACTGAAGCTTTCTTT. It specifies CASSQESFSPGNTEAFF.